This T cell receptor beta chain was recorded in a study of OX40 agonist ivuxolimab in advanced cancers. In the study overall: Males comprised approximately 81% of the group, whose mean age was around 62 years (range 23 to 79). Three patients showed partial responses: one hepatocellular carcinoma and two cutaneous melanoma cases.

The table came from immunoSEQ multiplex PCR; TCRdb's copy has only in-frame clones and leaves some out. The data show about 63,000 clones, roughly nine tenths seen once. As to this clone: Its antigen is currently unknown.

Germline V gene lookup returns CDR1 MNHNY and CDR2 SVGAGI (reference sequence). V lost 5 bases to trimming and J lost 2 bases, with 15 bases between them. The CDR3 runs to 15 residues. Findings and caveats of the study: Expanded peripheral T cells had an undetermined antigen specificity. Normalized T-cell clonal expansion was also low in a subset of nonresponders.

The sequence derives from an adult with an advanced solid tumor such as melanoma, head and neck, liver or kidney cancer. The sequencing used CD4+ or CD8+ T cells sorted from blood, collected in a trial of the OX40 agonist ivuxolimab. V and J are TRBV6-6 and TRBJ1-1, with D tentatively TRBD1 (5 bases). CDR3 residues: CASSNQAGGNTEAFF. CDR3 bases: TGTGCCAGCAGTAACCAGGCGGGGGGAAACACTGAAGCTTTCTTT.